The T cell receptor (beta chain) under discussion was sequenced for a study of control samples from healthy donors and cancer patients. Assay used: immunoSEQ multiplex PCR; TCRdb lists only in-frame clones, some missing. The sample holds fewer than 200,000 clones, 95% to 96% seen once. The sample was blood. This sequence was found in a woman under 40 in good health.

CDR3: CASSEFGGEGNQPQHF. The CDR3 DNA follows: TGTGCCAGCAGTGAGTTTGGGGGTGAGGGCAATCAGCCCCAGCATTTT. The chain joins TRBV6-4 to TRBJ1-5, with D perhaps TRBD1 (5 bases). CDR1 MRHNA and CDR2 SNTAGT come from the germline V gene. Trimming shortened V by 3 bases and J by 2 bases, and 14 bases separated the two germline ends. CDR3 length equals 16 residues.